This T cell receptor (beta chain) is drawn from a study of T cell repertoires in cytomegalovirus infection. Study-wide results and caveats: Summed public TCR beta family frequency identified CMV carriers bearing the relevant HLA. There were HLA-C-restricted CMV-specific TCR beta clonotypes dominating the ex vivo response.

This clonotype was found many times. Its antigen is not identified. The CDR3 consists of 13 residues. Germline CDR1 reads MNHEY; CDR2 reads SVGEGT. Trimming took 2 bases from V and 5 from J, leaving 10 bases between them. MiXCR, applied by TCRdb to the reads, yields one record per CDR3 protein. The data contain 740,000 or so distinct CDR3 sequences, 35% of them singletons. The chain has TRBV6-2 or TRBV6-3 and TRBJ2-7, with D unresolved. The sequencing input was PBMCs. This receptor was identified in a human donor in good health (CMV status not recorded). Some clones in this sample may be carry-over from other donors' samples. This CDR3 is CASSYETVDEQYF. Here the CDR3 DNA reads TGTGCCAGCAGTTACGAGACGGTAGACGAGCAGTACTTC.